Listed here are 30 T cell receptor beta chains from one sample, sequenced in a study of blood T cells in healthy people across ages (dated by TCRdb to the mid-2010s). Library construction relied on 5' RACE. Instrument used: Illumina HiSeq 2500. A second PCR of roughly 6 to 12 cycles was performed with a sample-barcoded 5' primer and a J-beta primer mix. TCRdb handled the public reads itself, with Q25 trimming in fastp and clone calling in MiXCR, and kept productive beta chains. For every CDR3 protein sequence, its rows merge into one entry that carries the most common genes and DNA. The sample table holds about 500,000 distinct CDR3 sequences, of which about 25% were seen once. Clones ranked in the top ten supply 8.7% of the sample. These sequences were also reported in another study, on T cells of mothers and their children.

Sequencing input: blood. Receptor source: a boy younger than 18 in good health.

The CDR3 DNA follows: TGTGCCAGCAGCTTAGTACAGTCGGGAAACACCATATATTTT. This gives the protein CASSLVQSGNTIYF. The V and J genes are TRBV7-9 and TRBJ1-3; D is unclear. Looked up from germline, CDR1 is SEHNR and CDR2 is FQNEAQ (reference sequence). V lost 1 base and J lost 4, with 8 bases in between. This CDR3 has 14 residues.

Only a few counts were recorded for this clonotype. The rearrangement links TRBV20-1 to TRBJ2-7; 11 bases map to TRBD2. This CDR3 is 12 amino acids long. Germline trimming cut 8 bases from V and 6 bases from J; bases unmatched to any gene: 6. Germline values: CDR1 DFQATT, CDR2 SNEGSKA (reference sequence). Here the CDR3 reads CSSILAGGEQYF. The CDR3 DNA follows: TGCAGTTCTATTCTAGCGGGAGGCGAGCAGTACTTC.

The rearrangement joins TRBV6-6 to TRBJ2-1, with 7 bases aligning to TRBD2. The CDR3 has 14 residues. V was pared by 1 base and J by 4 bases, with 1 base of the junction left unmatched. CDR1 and CDR2 (germline): MNHNY, SVGAGI (reference sequence). The chain's CDR3 is CASSYWRGYNEQFF. The CDR3 DNA is TGTGCCAGCAGTTACTGGCGGGGGTACAATGAGCAGTTCTTC.

This clonotype was seen ten or more times. V is TRBV28 and J is TRBJ2-5; D unresolved. CDR1 and CDR2 from the germline V gene are MDHEN and SYDVKM. The germline V and J ends were trimmed by 6 bases and 2 bases, with 13 bases remaining between them. The CDR3 is made up of 14 amino acids. DNA of the CDR3: TGTGCCAGCAGACCCCGGGCAGCGCAAGAGACCCAGTACTTC. Translation: CASRPRAAQETQYF. Combining the CDR3 with reference TRBV28 and TRBJ2-5 gives the whole variable domain DVKVTQSSRYLVKRTGEKVFLECVQDMDHENMFWYRQDPGLGLRLIYFSYDVKMKEKGDIPEGYSVSREKKERFSLILESASTNQTSMYLCASRPRAAQETQYFGPGTRLLVL.

The V gene is TRBV28, the J gene TRBJ2-3; D not certain. Germline V lookup: CDR1 MDHEN, CDR2 SYDVKM. V was pared by 5 bases and J by 2 bases, with 8 bases between. CDR3 length: 13 residues. This CDR3 reads CASSIQDTDTQYF. The DNA for the CDR3 is TGTGCCAGCAGTATACAAGACACAGATACGCAGTATTTT.

This rearrangement joins TRBV9 to TRBJ1-5; D remains unclear. This CDR3 comprises 15 residues. The V and J ends lost 1 base and 7 bases respectively, with 15 bases between them. Germline CDR1 SGDLS, CDR2 YYNGEE. Written as DNA, the CDR3 is TGTGCCAGCAGCGTACTCCCGGGTTGGGAACAGCCCCAGCATTTT. Translating gives CASSVLPGWEQPQHF.

The chain carries TRBV9 and TRBJ2-1; D is possibly TRBD2 (7 bases). The CDR3 loop spans 16 amino acids. V lost 3 bases, J lost 4 bases, and 17 bases lay in between. Looked up from germline, CDR1 is SGDLS and CDR2 is YYNGEE. The CDR3 bases are TGTGCCAGCAGCGCAACACCGGGGGGCTTTTACAATGAGCAGTTCTTC. Its translation is CASSATPGGFYNEQFF.

This chain connects TRBV20-1 to TRBJ2-7; the match to TRBD2 covers 7 bases. This CDR3 has 14 residues. V shed 8 bases, J shed 0 bases, and the junction held 10 bases outside the gene matches. The germline CDR1 and CDR2 sequences are DFQATT and SNEGSKA (reference sequence). CDR3 coding DNA: TGCAGTCAGATGGGGCGGGGGTCCTCCTACGAGCAGTACTTC. Encoded protein: CSQMGRGSSYEQYF.

The chain is built from TRBV7-3 and TRBJ1-1; maybe TRBD1 (5 bases). CDR3 length: 15 amino acids. V lost 2 bases, J lost 4 bases, and 14 bases lay in between. Germline V gives CDR1 SGHTA, CDR2 FQGTGA. The CDR3 is CASSLGGMGTTEAFF. For the CDR3, the DNA is TGTGCCAGCAGCTTAGGCGGGATGGGGACCACTGAAGCTTTCTTT.

This clonotype was seen only a few times. The chain has TRBV27 and TRBJ2-1, with 7 bases identical to TRBD2. The J segment lost 6 bases and the V segment lost 1 base, leaving 9 bases of the junction unmatched. The CDR3 length is 16 residues. Germline V gene lookup returns CDR1 MNHEY and CDR2 SMNVEV (reference sequence). CDR3 sequence (DNA): TGTGCCAGCAGTTTATATGTACCCGGGGAGGGCAATGAGCAGTTCTTC. This encodes CASSLYVPGEGNEQFF.

The table lists this clonotype with many counts. V gene TRBV5-1 combines with J gene TRBJ2-1; D is perhaps TRBD2 (5 bases). This CDR3 is built from 15 residues. The V gene's germline CDR1 is SGHRS and CDR2 YFSETQ. V was trimmed by 0 bases and J by 4 bases, leaving 11 bases between them. The CDR3, as DNA: TGCGCCAGCAGCTTGGAAGGGAGTCCTTACAATGAGCAGTTCTTC. This translates into CASSLEGSPYNEQFF.

This clonotype turned up a few times. The CDR3 DNA reads as TGTGCCAGCAGCCCAGGCGGGTCCCCCCAAGAGACCCAGTACTTC. Its translation is CASSPGGSPQETQYF. This chain links TRBV7-2 with TRBJ2-5; D might be TRBD2 (5 bases). Germline CDR1 is SGHTA and CDR2 is FQGNSA. Trimming shortened V by 5 bases and J by 1 base, and 14 bases separated the two germline ends. The CDR3 extends over 15 amino acids.

On this clonotype itself: A junction boundary mismatches the germline segment, possibly from a read error. The genes are TRBV6-6 and TRBJ2-1; 12 bases agree with TRBD2. The CDR3 totals 14 residues. The germline CDR1 and CDR2 sequences are MNHNY and SVGAGI (reference sequence). As DNA, the CDR3 is TGTGCCGGCAGACCGGGACTAGCGGGCAATGAGCAGTTCTTC. Its translation: CAGRPGLAGNEQFF.

As concerns this clonotype: The germline gene is not matched at one end of the junction; a read error may be the cause. The chain uses TRBV20-1 and TRBJ2-4; 12 bases are a match to TRBD2. Germline lookup yields CDR1 DFQATT and CDR2 SNEGSKA (reference sequence). The CDR3 totals 14 residues. As DNA, the CDR3 is TGCGGTGCTTGGACTAGCGGGGTGAAAAACATTCAGTACTTC. Its protein is CGAWTSGVKNIQYF.

This clonotype was seen only a few times. This chain connects TRBV29-1 to TRBJ1-3; TRBD1 matches 7 bases. Per germline, CDR1 SQVTM and CDR2 ANQGSEA. Unmatched junction bases numbered 13, after V lost 7 bases and J lost 1 base. CDR3 length: 16 amino acids. The CDR3 DNA sequence: TGCAGCGCACAAACACCGGGACAGAGATCTGGAAACACCATATATTTT. Its translation is CSAQTPGQRSGNTIYF.

This clonotype has only a few counts. The genes are TRBV6-1 and TRBJ1-5, with D possibly matching TRBD1 (5 bases). Germline values: CDR1 MNHNS, CDR2 SASEGT. Trimming shortened V by 6 bases and J by 0 bases, and 18 bases separated the two germline ends. The CDR3 length is 17 residues. The CDR3 reads CASSRRTTPYSNQPQHF. For the CDR3, the DNA is TGTGCCAGCAGCCGCCGGACAACCCCTTATAGCAATCAGCCCCAGCATTTT.

The gene calls are TRBV20-1 and TRBJ1-1, with D perhaps matching TRBD1 (5 bases). The ends were cut back, 0 bases at V and 3 bases at J, with 14 bases in the middle. The germline CDR1 and CDR2 sequences are DFQATT and SNEGSKA (reference sequence). The CDR3 is made up of 15 amino acids. This CDR3 is CSARDVGVKDTEAFF. For the CDR3, the DNA is TGCAGTGCTAGAGATGTGGGGGTTAAGGACACTGAAGCTTTCTTT.

The V call is TRBV7-2, the J call TRBJ2-3; D may be TRBD2 (6 bases). The CDR3 has 15 amino acids. Trimming cost V 1 base and J 1 base, with 9 bases left between them. Germline V gene data show CDR1 as SGHTA and CDR2 as FQGNSA. The CDR3: CASSLDGRRTDTQYF. CDR3 sequence (DNA): TGTGCCAGCAGCTTAGACGGGAGACGCACAGATACGCAGTATTTT.

The chain joins TRBV25-1 to TRBJ2-7; D not resolved. Trimming took off 5 bases at V and 6 bases at J, with 11 bases between the two ends. Germline V gene data show CDR1 as MGHDK and CDR2 as SYGVNS. The CDR3 is made up of 12 amino acids. The CDR3 DNA follows: TGTGCCAGCAGTCTCGGCCCTTGCGAGCAGTACTTC. Its protein is CASSLGPCEQYF.

The sample holds a few counts of this clonotype. This rearrangement joins TRBV6-4 to TRBJ2-4, with a possible D match to TRBD1 (6 bases). The germline CDR1 and CDR2 sequences are MRHNA and SNTAGT. V was trimmed by 0 bases and J by 0 bases, leaving 12 bases between them. The CDR3 totals 17 residues. CDR3 in DNA: TGTGCCAGCAGTGACTCGGGGACAACAATAGCCAAAAACATTCAGTACTTC. This translates into CASSDSGTTIAKNIQYF.

The rearrangement links TRBV28 to TRBJ2-3; D gene unclear. Trimming removed 4 bases from V and 6 bases from J, with 14 bases in between. This CDR3 region has 14 residues. Germline CDR1 MDHEN, CDR2 SYDVKM. The CDR3 region is CASSSPGPWDTQYF. CDR3 nucleotides: TGTGCCAGCAGTTCCCCGGGCCCCTGGGATACGCAGTATTTT.

J is TRBJ1-2 and V is TRBV20-1; 7 bases agree with TRBD1. The ends lost 4 bases at V and 6 bases at J; junction bases unmatched: 5. Germline V gene lookup returns CDR1 DFQATT and CDR2 SNEGSKA (reference sequence). This CDR3 has 12 amino acids. CDR3 protein: CSATPGTDGYTF. In DNA form, the CDR3 reads TGCAGTGCTACTCCGGGGACAGATGGCTACACCTTC.

The chain employs TRBV29-1 and TRBJ1-1; TRBD1 aligns across 7 bases. The CDR3 has 10 amino acids. The germline V gene encodes CDR1 SQVTM and CDR2 ANQGSEA. V lost 6 bases and J lost 10; bases outside the gene matches: 5. The CDR3 nucleotides read TGCAGCGTGACAGGGTATGGAGCTTTCTTT. This codes for CSVTGYGAFF.

This clonotype was counted a few times. The chain has TRBV28 and TRBJ1-5, with D perhaps matching TRBD1 (6 bases). The V end was cut by 5 bases, the J end by 7 bases, with 18 bases between. Germline lookup yields CDR1 MDHEN and CDR2 SYDVKM. This CDR3 is 15 amino acids long. CDR3 amino acids: CASSPTGTLAQPQHF. The CDR3 nucleotides are TGTGCCAGCAGTCCAACCGGGACACTGGCCCAGCCCCAGCATTTT.

The V gene is TRBV7-3, the J gene TRBJ1-1; D is ambiguous. The CDR3 length is 14 residues. V was cut by 1 base and J by 1 base, with 7 bases left in between. Per the germline V gene, CDR1 is SGHTA and CDR2 is FQGTGA. DNA for the CDR3: TGTGCCAGCAGCTTAAGTTCCCCGAACACTGAAGCTTTCTTT. This encodes CASSLSSPNTEAFF.

The table lists this clonotype with a few counts. The CDR3, as DNA: TGTGCCAGCAGTGCCGGGACAGATAGCAATCAGCCCCAGCATTTT. This encodes CASSAGTDSNQPQHF. The chain carries TRBV27 and TRBJ1-5; 7 nucleotides match TRBD1. The CDR3 loop spans 15 amino acids. Trimming at V came to 5 bases and at J to 0 bases, leaving 4 bases not matched to a gene. Germline CDR1 is MNHEY and CDR2 is SMNVEV (reference sequence).

The chain uses TRBV18 and TRBJ2-3, with 7 bases fitting TRBD1. The CDR3 covers 15 residues. With V trimmed by 3 bases and J by 4 bases, 7 bases remained unmatched. Germline values: CDR1 KGHSH, CDR2 LQKENI. In DNA form, the CDR3 reads TGTGCCAGCTCACCTCGAGACAGGGACCCAGATACGCAGTATTTT. It is translated as CASSPRDRDPDTQYF.

About this clonotype itself: The junction departs from the called germline gene at one end, perhaps through a read error. This chain links TRBV12-3 or TRBV12-4 with TRBJ1-4; D may be TRBD1 (6 bases). This CDR3 is 14 amino acids long. CDR3 nucleotides: TGTGCCAGCAGCTTAGGGGGGGGAAATGAAAAACTGTTTTTT. Amino acids: CASSLGGGNEKLFF.

The genes are TRBV6-1 and TRBJ1-1; D may be TRBD1 (6 bases). The CDR3 covers 14 residues. CDR1 is MNHNS, CDR2 SASEGT, per germline. V was pared by 3 bases and J by 10 bases, with 18 bases between. The CDR3 protein is CASSDLQGGVRAFF. The DNA for the CDR3 is TGTGCCAGCAGTGACCTGCAAGGGGGAGTGAGAGCTTTCTTT.

This clonotype was picked up a small number of times. This rearrangement joins TRBV4-3 to TRBJ2-1, with 11 positions matching TRBD2. The junction had 5 bases not matched to a gene; V was cut back by 1 base and J by 0 bases. The CDR3 runs to 18 residues. CDR1 and CDR2 from the germline V gene are LGHNA and YSLEER. The CDR3 protein is CASSQGSGGGSSYNEQFF. For the CDR3, the DNA is TGCGCCAGCAGCCAAGGTAGCGGGGGGGGAAGCTCCTACAATGAGCAGTTCTTC.